This TCR beta chain came from a study of T cell clusters in autoimmune cytopenias. TRB rearrangements were amplified by touch-down multiplex PCR with mixed TRB-A/B primers. TCRdb re-called the multiplex PCR reads and catalogs CDR3 proteins one per entry, DNA excluded. In all, the sample yields about 11,000 distinct CDR3 sequences. Tens of thousands of genome equivalents of blood DNA were amplified for TRB. Details on this clonotype: Its antigen is as yet unknown.

Study results and limitations: Functional roles of the in silico T cell clusters still await experimental validation.

These data were also reused for a study on T cell repertoires in aging, cancer and after chemotherapy. Per that paper: Untreated cancer patients had significantly lower blood TCR diversity than age-matched healthy donors. Rebound thymic output was suggested by rising median generation probability during chemotherapy in each cancer cohort.

The sequenced sample consisted of peripheral blood. The receptor's source is a human donor in good health.

CDR3 loop: CASSRRTGTDTQYF. This sequence joins TRBV6-5 and TRBJ2-3; the D gene TCRdb calls, TRBD2, cannot be checked with no DNA. Per the germline V gene, CDR1 is MNHEY and CDR2 is SVGAGI. The CDR3 extends over 14 amino acids.